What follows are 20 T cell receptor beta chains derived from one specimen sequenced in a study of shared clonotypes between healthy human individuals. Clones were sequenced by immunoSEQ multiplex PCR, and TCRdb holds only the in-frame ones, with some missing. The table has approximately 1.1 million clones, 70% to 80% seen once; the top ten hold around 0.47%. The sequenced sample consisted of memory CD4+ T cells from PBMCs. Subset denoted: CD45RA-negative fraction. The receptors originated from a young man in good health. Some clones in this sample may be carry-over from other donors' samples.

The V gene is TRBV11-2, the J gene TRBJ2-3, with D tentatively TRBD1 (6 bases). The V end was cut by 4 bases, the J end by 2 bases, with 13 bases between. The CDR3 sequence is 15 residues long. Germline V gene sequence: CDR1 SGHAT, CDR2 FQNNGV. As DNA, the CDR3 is TGTGCCAGCAGCTCTACAGGACAGTACACAGATACGCAGTATTTT. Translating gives CASSSTGQYTDTQYF.

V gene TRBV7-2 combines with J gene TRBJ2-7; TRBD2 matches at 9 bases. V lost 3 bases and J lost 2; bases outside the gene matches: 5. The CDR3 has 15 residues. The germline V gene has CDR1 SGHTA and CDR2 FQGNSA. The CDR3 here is CASSFRTSVTYEQYF. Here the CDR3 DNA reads TGTGCCAGCAGCTTTCGGACTAGCGTAACCTACGAGCAGTACTTC.

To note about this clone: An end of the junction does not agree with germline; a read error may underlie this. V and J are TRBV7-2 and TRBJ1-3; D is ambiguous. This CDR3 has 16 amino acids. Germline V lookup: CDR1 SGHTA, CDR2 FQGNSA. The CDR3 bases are TGTGCCAGCAGCCCCCTAGGGCTTAGCTCTGGAAACACCATGTATTTT. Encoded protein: CASSPLGLSSGNTMYF.

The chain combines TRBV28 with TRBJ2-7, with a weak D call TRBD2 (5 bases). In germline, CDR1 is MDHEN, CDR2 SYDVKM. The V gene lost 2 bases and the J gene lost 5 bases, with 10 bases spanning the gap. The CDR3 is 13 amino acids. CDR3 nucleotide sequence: TGTGCCAGCAGTTTAAGTGGGAGCCACGAGCAGTACTTC. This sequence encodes CASSLSGSHEQYF.

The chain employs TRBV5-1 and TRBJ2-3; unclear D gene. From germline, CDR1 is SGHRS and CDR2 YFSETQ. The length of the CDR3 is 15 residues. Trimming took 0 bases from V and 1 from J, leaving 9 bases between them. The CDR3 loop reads CASSLADGRTDTQYF. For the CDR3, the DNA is TGCGCCAGCAGCTTGGCCGACGGGCGCACAGATACGCAGTATTTT.

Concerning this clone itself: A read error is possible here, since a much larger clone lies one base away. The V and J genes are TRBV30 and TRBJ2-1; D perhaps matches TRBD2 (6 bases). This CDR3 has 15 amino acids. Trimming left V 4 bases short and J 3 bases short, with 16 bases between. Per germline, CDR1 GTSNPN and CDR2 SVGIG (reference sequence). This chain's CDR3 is CAWIDLARDYNEQFF. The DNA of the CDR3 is TGTGCCTGGATCGATCTAGCGCGGGACTACAATGAGCAGTTCTTC.

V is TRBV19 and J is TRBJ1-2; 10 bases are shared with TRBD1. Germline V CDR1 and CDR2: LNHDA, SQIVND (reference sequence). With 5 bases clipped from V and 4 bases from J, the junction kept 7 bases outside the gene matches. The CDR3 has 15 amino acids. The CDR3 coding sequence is TGTGCCAGTAGTGTCGGACAGGGGGGTGGCTATGGCTACACCTTC. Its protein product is CASSVGQGGGYGYTF.

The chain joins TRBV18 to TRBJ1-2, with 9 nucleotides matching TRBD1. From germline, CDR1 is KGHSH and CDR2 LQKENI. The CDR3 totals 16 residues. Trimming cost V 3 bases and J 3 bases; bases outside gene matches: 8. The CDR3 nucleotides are TGTGCCAGCTCACCCTTGGGACAGGGTACTGACTATGGCTACACCTTC. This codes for CASSPLGQGTDYGYTF.

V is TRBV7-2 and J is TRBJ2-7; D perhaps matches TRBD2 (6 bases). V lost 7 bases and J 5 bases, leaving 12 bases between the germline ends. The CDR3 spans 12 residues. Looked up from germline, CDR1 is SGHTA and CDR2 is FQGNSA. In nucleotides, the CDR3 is TGTGCCAGCACCCCGGGGGTGAACGAGCAGTACTTC. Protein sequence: CASTPGVNEQYF.

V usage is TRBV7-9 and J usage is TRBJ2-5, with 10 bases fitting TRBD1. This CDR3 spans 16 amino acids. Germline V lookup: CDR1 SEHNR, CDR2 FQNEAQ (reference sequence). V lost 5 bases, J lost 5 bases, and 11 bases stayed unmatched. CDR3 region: CASSLYDRGLRETQYF. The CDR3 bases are TGTGCCAGCAGCCTTTACGACAGGGGGCTAAGGGAGACCCAGTACTTC.

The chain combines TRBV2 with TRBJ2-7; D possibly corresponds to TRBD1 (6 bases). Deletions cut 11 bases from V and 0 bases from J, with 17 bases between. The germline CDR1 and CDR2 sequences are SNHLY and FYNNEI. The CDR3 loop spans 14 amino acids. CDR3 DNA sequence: TGTGCCGGGGGCAAGGCGGGTAGCTCCTACGAGCAGTACTTC. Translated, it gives CAGGKAGSSYEQYF.

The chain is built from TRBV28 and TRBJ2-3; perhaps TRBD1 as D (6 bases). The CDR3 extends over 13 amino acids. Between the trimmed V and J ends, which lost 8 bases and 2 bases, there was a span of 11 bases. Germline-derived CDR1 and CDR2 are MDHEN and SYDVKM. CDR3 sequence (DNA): TGTGCCAGCGTCGACAGGTCCACAGATACGCAGTATTTT. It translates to CASVDRSTDTQYF. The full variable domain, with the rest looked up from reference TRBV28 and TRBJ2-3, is DVKVTQSSRYLVKRTGEKVFLECVQDMDHENMFWYRQDPGLGLRLIYFSYDVKMKEKGDIPEGYSVSREKKERFSLILESASTNQTSMYLCASVDRSTDTQYFGPGTRLTVL.

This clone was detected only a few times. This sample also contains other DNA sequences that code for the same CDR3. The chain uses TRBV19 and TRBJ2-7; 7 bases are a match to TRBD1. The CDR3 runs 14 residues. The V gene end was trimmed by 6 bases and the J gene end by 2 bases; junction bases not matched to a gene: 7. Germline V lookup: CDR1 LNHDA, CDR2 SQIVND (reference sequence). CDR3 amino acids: CASSRRQGTYEQYF. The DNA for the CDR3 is TGTGCCAGTAGCCGCAGACAGGGTACCTACGAGCAGTACTTC.

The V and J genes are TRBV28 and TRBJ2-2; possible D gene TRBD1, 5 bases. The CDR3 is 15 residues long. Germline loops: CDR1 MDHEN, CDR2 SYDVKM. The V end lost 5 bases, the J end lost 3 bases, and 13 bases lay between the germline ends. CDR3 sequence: CASSPVRQYTGELFF. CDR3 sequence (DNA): TGTGCCAGCAGTCCTGTCCGACAGTACACCGGGGAGCTGTTTTTT.

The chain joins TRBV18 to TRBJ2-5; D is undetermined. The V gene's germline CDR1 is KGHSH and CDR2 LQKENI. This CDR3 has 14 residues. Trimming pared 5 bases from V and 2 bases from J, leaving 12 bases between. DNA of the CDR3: TGTGCCAGCTCAACCAGGACCACTCAAGAGACCCAGTACTTC. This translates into CASSTRTTQETQYF.

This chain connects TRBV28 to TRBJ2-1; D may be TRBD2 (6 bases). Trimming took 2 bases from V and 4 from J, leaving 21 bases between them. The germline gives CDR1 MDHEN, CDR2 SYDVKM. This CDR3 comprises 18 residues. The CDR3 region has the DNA TGTGCCAGCAGTTTACCCTATGGAGGGTCGGGGGTATACAATGAGCAGTTCTTC. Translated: CASSLPYGGSGVYNEQFF.

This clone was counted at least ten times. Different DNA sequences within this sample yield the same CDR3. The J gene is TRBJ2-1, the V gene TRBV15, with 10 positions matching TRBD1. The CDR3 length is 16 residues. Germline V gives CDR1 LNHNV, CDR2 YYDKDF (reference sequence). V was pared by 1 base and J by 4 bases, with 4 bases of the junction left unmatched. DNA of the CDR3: TGTGCCACCAGCAGAGGAAGACAGGGGGCTTACAATGAGCAGTTCTTC. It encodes CATSRGRQGAYNEQFF. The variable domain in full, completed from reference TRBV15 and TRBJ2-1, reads DAMVIQNPRYQVTQFGKPVTLSCSQTLNHNVMYWYQQKSSQAPKLLFHYYDKDFNNEADTPDNFQSRRPNTSFCFLDIRSPGLGDTAMYLCATSRGRQGAYNEQFFGPGTRLTVL.

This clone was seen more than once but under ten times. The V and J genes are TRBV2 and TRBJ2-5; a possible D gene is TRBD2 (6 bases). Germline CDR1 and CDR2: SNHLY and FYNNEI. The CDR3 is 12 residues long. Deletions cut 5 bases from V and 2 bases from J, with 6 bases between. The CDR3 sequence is CASSRGQETQYF. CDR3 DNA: TGTGCCAGCAGTCGGGGGCAAGAGACCCAGTACTTC.

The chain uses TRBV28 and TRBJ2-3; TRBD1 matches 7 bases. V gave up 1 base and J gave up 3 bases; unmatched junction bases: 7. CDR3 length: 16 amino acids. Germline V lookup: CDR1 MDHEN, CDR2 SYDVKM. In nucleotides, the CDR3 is TGTGCCAGCAGTTTATTCTACAGGGGAAGGACAGATACGCAGTATTTT. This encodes CASSLFYRGRTDTQYF.

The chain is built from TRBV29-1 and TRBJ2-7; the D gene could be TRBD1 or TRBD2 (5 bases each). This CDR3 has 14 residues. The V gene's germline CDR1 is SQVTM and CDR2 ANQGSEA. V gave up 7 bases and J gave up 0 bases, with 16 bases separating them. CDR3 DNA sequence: TGCAGCGCCACTACGGGGCTTACCTCCTACGAGCAGTACTTC. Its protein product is CSATTGLTSYEQYF.